The 17 T cell receptor beta chains below come from one sample, sequenced in a study of spatial heterogeneity in lung cancer. Whole-study results and caveats: Mutation tallies in tumors tracked expanded intratumoral alpha and beta TCR counts.

Noted time point: sample taken at primary tumor resection. In TCRdb, the 5' RACE reads were re-called with MiXCR into one record per CDR3 protein. The sample holds 7,200 or so distinct CDR3 sequences, about 7% seen once. These receptors lack a known antigen. Sequenced here: lung tumor tissue, sampled at surgery. Source of these receptors: a female donor with early-stage non-small cell lung cancer.

This clonotype is labeled medium-sized. The genes are TRBV19 and TRBJ2-3; 9 nucleotides line up with TRBD2. Losses at the gene ends were 5 bases for V and 6 bases for J; bases not matched to a gene: 24. The CDR3 runs to 20 residues. CDR1 and CDR2 from the germline V gene are LNHDA and SQIVND (reference sequence). DNA for the CDR3: TGTGCCAGTAGTTTTACCGGGACAGCAAGACTAGCGGTTATCCGGGATACGCAGTATTTT. It encodes CASSFTGTARLAVIRDTQYF.

This clonotype is medium-sized (0.01 to 0.1%). V gene TRBV2 combines with J gene TRBJ1-5; D is uncertain. V dropped 3 bases and J dropped 5 bases, with 8 bases sitting between them. Germline CDR1 and CDR2: SNHLY and FYNNEI. CDR3 size: 13 residues. The CDR3, as DNA: TGTGCCAGCAGTGAGACCAGAGATCAGCCCCAGCATTTT. Translated: CASSETRDQPQHF.

By sample share, this clonotype is medium-sized (0.01 to 0.1%). The J gene is TRBJ1-3, the V gene TRBV29-1, with D maybe TRBD1 (6 bases). This CDR3 region has 15 residues. Germline V gene data show CDR1 as SQVTM and CDR2 as ANQGSEA. V lost 3 bases and J lost 2, with 14 bases in between. The chain's CDR3 is CSVDSGSGAGNTIYF. The DNA of the CDR3 is TGCAGCGTTGATTCCGGCTCAGGGGCTGGAAACACCATATATTTT.

By frequency in the sample, this clonotype is medium-sized (0.01 to 0.1%). The chain employs TRBV7-6 and TRBJ2-7; 8 nucleotides line up with TRBD1. J was trimmed by 6 bases and V by 1 base; bases with no gene match: 5. Germline CDR1 SGHVS, CDR2 FNYEAQ. The CDR3 covers 14 residues. CDR3 amino acids: CASSLDAGGGEQYF. Here the CDR3 DNA reads TGTGCCAGCAGCTTAGATGCAGGGGGCGGCGAGCAGTACTTC.

The sample holds many counts of this clonotype. This chain connects TRBV5-1 to TRBJ1-6; D is uncertain. This CDR3 is built from 15 residues. Germline lookup yields CDR1 SGHRS and CDR2 YFSETQ. V was cut by 0 bases and J by 6 bases, with 10 bases left in between. The CDR3 spells CASSLDGEPNSPLHF. CDR3 in DNA: TGCGCCAGCAGCTTGGATGGGGAGCCTAATTCACCCCTCCACTTT. The full variable domain, completed using reference TRBV5-1 and TRBJ1-6, is KAGVTQTPRYLIKTRGQQVTLSCSPISGHRSVSWYQQTPGQGLQFLFEYFSETQRNKGNFPGRFSGRQFSNSRSEMNVSTLELGDSALYLCASSLDGEPNSPLHFGNGTRLTVT.

The chain uses TRBV20-1 and TRBJ2-5; 11 nucleotides align to TRBD2. The V segment lost 6 bases and the J segment 2 bases; nucleotides outside the gene matches: 17. Germline V CDR1 and CDR2: DFQATT, SNEGSKA (reference sequence). The CDR3 loop spans 18 amino acids. In DNA, the CDR3 is TGCAGTGCAATTCCGGGACTAGCGGCAGACCCCCTACAAGAGACCCAGTACTTC. Its protein is CSAIPGLAADPLQETQYF.

This rearrangement joins TRBV12-3 or TRBV12-4 to TRBJ2-4; 9 positions match TRBD2. The CDR3 runs to 17 residues. J was trimmed by 2 bases and V by 6 bases; bases with no gene match: 11. The CDR3: CASSSTDAGGSKNIQYF. The CDR3 DNA follows: TGTGCCAGCAGCTCGACAGACGCGGGGGGGTCCAAAAACATTCAGTACTTC.

This clonotype has ten or more counts. This chain connects TRBV19 to TRBJ2-3; 9 bases are shared with TRBD2. Unmatched junction bases numbered 11, after V lost 6 bases and J lost 1 base. The CDR3 consists of 17 residues. Germline lookup yields CDR1 LNHDA and CDR2 SQIVND (reference sequence). The CDR3 here is CASRRGTSQRGTDTQYF. The CDR3 DNA sequence: TGTGCCAGTAGGCGCGGGACTAGCCAACGTGGCACAGATACGCAGTATTTT.

This clonotype has ten or more counts. This chain joins TRBV2 and TRBJ1-5, with TRBD1 matching 9 bases. Trimming at V came to 6 bases and at J to 3 bases, leaving 3 bases not matched to a gene. The length of the CDR3 is 14 residues. The germline V gene has CDR1 SNHLY and CDR2 FYNNEI. The CDR3 loop reads CASRRQGDNQPQHF. Here the CDR3 DNA reads TGTGCCAGCAGAAGACAGGGGGACAATCAGCCCCAGCATTTT.

The chain couples TRBV5-1 to TRBJ1-2, with D hard to call. Germline CDR1 is SGHRS and CDR2 is YFSETQ. The CDR3 is 15 residues long. V lost 0 bases to trimming and J lost 2 bases, with 11 bases between them. CDR3: CASSLARVPNYGYTF. CDR3 DNA: TGCGCCAGCAGCTTGGCCCGCGTGCCGAACTATGGCTACACCTTC.

By sample share, this clonotype is medium-sized. The V gene is TRBV5-1, the J gene TRBJ2-5; 7 positions match TRBD1. CDR3 length equals 14 residues. The junction had 4 bases not matched to a gene; V was cut back by 4 bases and J by 1 base. Germline CDR1 is SGHRS and CDR2 is YFSETQ. The DNA of the CDR3 is TGCGCCAGCAGCCCGGGACAGCCCCAAGAGACCCAGTACTTC. Amino acids: CASSPGQPQETQYF.

The chain carries TRBV5-3 and TRBJ2-4, with D perhaps TRBD1 or TRBD2 (5 bases each). TRBV5-3 is noted as an ORF with a role that remains uncertain. The CDR3 has 15 amino acids. Trimming pared 0 bases from V and 8 bases from J, leaving 15 bases between. CDR3 nucleotides: TGTGCCAGAAGCTTGGGGGACGACCCCCCGGACATTCAGTACTTC. Its protein is CARSLGDDPPDIQYF.

This clonotype was counted at least ten times. This chain links TRBV25-1 with TRBJ2-3; the match to TRBD1 covers 7 bases. The CDR3 has 14 residues. Trimming cost V 8 bases and J 1 base; bases outside gene matches: 6. Germline-derived CDR1 and CDR2 are MGHDK and SYGVNS. The CDR3 bases are TGTGCCAGCGGCAGACAGGGCGGCACAGATACGCAGTATTTT. Translated: CASGRQGGTDTQYF.

This clonotype was picked up many times. CDR3 nucleotide sequence: TGTGCCACCGACGGGGGACAGGGGGCCGGTGAGCAGTTCTTC. Translated, it gives CATDGGQGAGEQFF. The chain links TRBV7-8 to TRBJ2-1; 12 bases align to TRBD1. The CDR3 is made up of 14 amino acids. The germline V gene encodes CDR1 SGHVS and CDR2 FQNEAQ. Trimming at V came to 10 bases and at J to 9 bases, leaving 10 bases not matched to a gene. Based on the CDR3 plus reference TRBV7-8 and TRBJ2-1, the full variable domain is GAGVSQSPRYKVAKRGQDVALRCDPISGHVSLFWYQQALGQGPEFLTYFQNEAQLDKSGLPSDRFFAERPEGSVSTLKIQRTQQEDSAVYLCATDGGQGAGEQFFGPGTRLTVL.

This clonotype was seen repeatedly, ten times or more. The chain carries TRBV11-2 and TRBJ2-3; TRBD2 might be the D (6 bases). With 5 bases removed from V and 3 bases from J, the gap between germline ends came to 18 bases. The CDR3 has 16 residues. The germline V gene encodes CDR1 SGHAT and CDR2 FQNNGV. As DNA, the CDR3 is TGTGCCAGCAGCCAAAGGCCGGCGGGAAATACAGATACGCAGTATTTT. Translated, it gives CASSQRPAGNTDTQYF.

This clonotype is medium-sized (0.01 to 0.1%). This chain connects TRBV5-4 to TRBJ2-7; D call uncertain. V was clipped by 4 bases and J by 0 bases, with 5 bases between them. The CDR3 has 12 amino acids. Germline-derived CDR1 and CDR2 are SGHNT and YYREEE (reference sequence). The DNA for the CDR3 is TGTGCCAGCAGCCCCTCCTCCTACGAGCAGTACTTC. It encodes CASSPSSYEQYF.

At least ten counts were recorded for this clonotype. This chain connects TRBV6-6 to TRBJ1-5, with D perhaps TRBD1 (5 bases). Germline CDR1 MNHNY, CDR2 SVGAGI (reference sequence). The CDR3 length is 14 residues. V lost 5 bases to trimming and J lost 4 bases, with 12 bases between them. The CDR3 is CASSVLGTNQPQHF. The CDR3 nucleotides are TGTGCCAGCAGTGTGCTGGGGACTAATCAGCCCCAGCATTTT.